This T cell receptor beta chain was profiled in a study of T cell responses to AZD1222 COVID-19 vaccine. Points from the study as a whole: Nearly half of spike-specific TCRs reportedly target variant regions that are unmutated in the B.1.351 and B.1.1.7 variants. Most donors were white British and more were female, and clonal diversity was possibly underestimated.

In regard to this clone: The target antigen is unknown.

The germline gives CDR1 SGHTS, CDR2 YDEGEE. The CDR3 has 18 residues. V was pared by 4 bases and J by 4 bases, with 16 bases of the junction left unmatched. TCRdb's table, derived via immunoSEQ multiplex PCR, lists solely in-frame clones and lacks some. Among about 94,000 clones listed, about 88% were seen once. Sequencing used peripheral blood, obtained on day 0 of AZD1222 vaccination. The V gene is TRBV5-8, the J gene TRBJ1-5; 8 nucleotides align to TRBD1. This sequence originates from an adult in good health. The CDR3 DNA is TGTGCCAGCAGCACCCGACAGGGGAGCGGGTTTTGGAATCAGCCCCAGCATTTT. Its translation: CASSTRQGSGFWNQPQHF.